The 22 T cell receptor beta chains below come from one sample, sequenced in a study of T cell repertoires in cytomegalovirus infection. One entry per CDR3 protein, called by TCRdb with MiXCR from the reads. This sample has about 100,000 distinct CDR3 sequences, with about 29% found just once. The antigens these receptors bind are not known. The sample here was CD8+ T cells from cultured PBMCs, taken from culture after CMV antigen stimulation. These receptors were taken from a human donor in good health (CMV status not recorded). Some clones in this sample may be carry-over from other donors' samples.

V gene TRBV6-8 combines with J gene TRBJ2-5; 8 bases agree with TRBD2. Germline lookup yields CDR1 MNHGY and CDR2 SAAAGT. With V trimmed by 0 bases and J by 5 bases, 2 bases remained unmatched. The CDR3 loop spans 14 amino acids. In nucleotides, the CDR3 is TGTGCCAGCAGTTACTCCTCGGGGGGGGAGACCCAGTACTTC. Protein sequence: CASSYSSGGETQYF.

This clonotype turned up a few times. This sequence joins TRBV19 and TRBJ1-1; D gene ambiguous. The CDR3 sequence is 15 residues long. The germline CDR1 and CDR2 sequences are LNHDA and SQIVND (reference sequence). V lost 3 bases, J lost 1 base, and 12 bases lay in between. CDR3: CASSIQHTQNTEAFF. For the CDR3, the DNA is TGTGCCAGTAGTATCCAACATACACAGAACACTGAAGCTTTCTTT.

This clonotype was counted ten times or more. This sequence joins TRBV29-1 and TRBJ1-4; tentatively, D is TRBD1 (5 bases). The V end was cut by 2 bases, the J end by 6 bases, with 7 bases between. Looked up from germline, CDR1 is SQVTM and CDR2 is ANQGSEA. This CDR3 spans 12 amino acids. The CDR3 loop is CSVEKGDEKLFF. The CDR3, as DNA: TGCAGCGTTGAAAAAGGGGATGAAAAACTGTTTTTT.

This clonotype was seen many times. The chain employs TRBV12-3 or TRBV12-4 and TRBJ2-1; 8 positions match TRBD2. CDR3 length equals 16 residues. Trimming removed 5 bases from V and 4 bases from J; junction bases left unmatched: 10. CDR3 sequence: CASSPSGGVKYNEQFF. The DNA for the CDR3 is TGTGCCAGCAGTCCGTCCGGGGGGGTGAAATACAATGAGCAGTTCTTC.

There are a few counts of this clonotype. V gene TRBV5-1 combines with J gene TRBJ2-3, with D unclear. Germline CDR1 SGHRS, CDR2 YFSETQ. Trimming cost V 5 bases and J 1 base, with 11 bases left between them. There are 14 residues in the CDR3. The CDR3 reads CASSLAEGTDTQYF. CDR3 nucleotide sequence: TGCGCCAGCAGTCTCGCAGAAGGCACAGATACGCAGTATTTT.

The CDR3 here is CSAEMTGSYNEQFF. The DNA for the CDR3 is TGCAGTGCCGAGATGACAGGATCCTACAATGAGCAGTTCTTC. The V and J genes are TRBV20-1 and TRBJ2-1; possibly TRBD1 for D (6 bases). Trimming removed 6 bases at V and 1 base at J, with 13 bases between. This CDR3 has 14 residues. Germline V CDR1 and CDR2: DFQATT, SNEGSKA (reference sequence).

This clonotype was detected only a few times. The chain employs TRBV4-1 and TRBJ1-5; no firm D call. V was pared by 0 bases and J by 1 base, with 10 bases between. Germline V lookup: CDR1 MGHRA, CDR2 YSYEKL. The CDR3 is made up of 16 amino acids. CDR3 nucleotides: TGCGCCAGCAGCCAAGATCATGCAAAGAGCAATCAGCCCCAGCATTTT. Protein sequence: CASSQDHAKSNQPQHF.

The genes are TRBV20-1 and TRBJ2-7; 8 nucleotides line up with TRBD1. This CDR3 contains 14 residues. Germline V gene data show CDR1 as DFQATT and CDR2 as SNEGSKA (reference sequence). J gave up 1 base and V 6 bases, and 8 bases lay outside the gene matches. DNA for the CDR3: TGCAGTGCACTCTCGGACAGGGAGTCCTACGAGCAGTACTTC. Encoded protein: CSALSDRESYEQYF.

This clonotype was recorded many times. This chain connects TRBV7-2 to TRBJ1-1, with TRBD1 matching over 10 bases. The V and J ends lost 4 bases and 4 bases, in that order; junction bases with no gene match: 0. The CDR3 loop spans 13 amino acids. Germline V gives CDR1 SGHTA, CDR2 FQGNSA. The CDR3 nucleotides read TGTGCCAGCAGCTGGGACAGGGGCACTGAAGCTTTCTTT. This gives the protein CASSWDRGTEAFF.

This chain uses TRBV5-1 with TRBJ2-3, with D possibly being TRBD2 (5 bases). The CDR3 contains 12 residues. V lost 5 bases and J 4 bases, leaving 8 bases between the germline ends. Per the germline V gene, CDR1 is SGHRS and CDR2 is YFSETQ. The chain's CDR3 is CASRTEADTQYF. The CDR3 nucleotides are TGCGCCAGCAGAACGGAGGCAGATACGCAGTATTTT.

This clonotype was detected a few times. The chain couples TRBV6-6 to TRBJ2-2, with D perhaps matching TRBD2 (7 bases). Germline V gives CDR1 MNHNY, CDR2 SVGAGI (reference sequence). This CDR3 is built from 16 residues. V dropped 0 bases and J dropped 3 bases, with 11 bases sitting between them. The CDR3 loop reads CASSYSAGAHTGELFF. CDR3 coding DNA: TGTGCCAGCAGTTACTCGGCGGGGGCCCACACCGGGGAGCTGTTTTTT.

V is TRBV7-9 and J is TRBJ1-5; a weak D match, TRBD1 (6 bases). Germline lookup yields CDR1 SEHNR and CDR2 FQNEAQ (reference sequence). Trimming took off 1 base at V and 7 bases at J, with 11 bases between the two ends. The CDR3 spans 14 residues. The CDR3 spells CASSLGGARQPQHF. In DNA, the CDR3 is TGTGCCAGCAGCTTAGGGGGGGCGAGGCAGCCCCAGCATTTT. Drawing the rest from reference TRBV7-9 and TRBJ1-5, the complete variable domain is DTGVSQNPRHKITKRGQNVTFRCDPISEHNRLYWYRQTLGQGPEFLTYFQNEAQLEKSRLLSDRFSAERPKGSFSTLEIQRTEQGDSAMYLCASSLGGARQPQHFGDGTRLSIL.

CDR3: CASSQDQGRMNTEAFF. For the CDR3, the DNA is TGCGCCAGCAGCCAAGATCAGGGCAGAATGAACACTGAAGCTTTCTTT. V gene TRBV4-1 combines with J gene TRBJ1-1; TRBD1 is a possible D gene (5 bases). Trimming left V 0 bases short and J 0 bases short, with 11 bases between. The CDR3 consists of 16 residues. Germline-derived CDR1 and CDR2 are MGHRA and YSYEKL.

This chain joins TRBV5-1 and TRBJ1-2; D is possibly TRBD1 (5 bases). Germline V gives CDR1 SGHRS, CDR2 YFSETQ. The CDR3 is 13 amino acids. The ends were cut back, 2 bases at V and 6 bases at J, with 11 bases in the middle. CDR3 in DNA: TGCGCCAGCAGCTTTGGGGCCGGGGATGGCTACACCTTC. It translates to CASSFGAGDGYTF.

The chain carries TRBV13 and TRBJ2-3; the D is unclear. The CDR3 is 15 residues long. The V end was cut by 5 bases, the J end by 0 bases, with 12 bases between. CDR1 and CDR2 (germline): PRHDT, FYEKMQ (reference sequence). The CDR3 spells CASSPRRASTDTQYF. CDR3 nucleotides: TGTGCCAGCAGCCCGCGCCGGGCGAGCACAGATACGCAGTATTTT.

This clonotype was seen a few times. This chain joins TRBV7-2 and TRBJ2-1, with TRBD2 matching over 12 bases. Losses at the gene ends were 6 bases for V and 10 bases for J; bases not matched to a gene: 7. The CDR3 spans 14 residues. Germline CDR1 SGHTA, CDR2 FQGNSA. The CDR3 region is CASSSSGGAWEQFF. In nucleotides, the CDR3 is TGTGCCAGCAGTTCTAGCGGGGGGGCTTGGGAGCAGTTCTTC. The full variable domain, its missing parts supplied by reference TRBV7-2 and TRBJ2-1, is GAGVSQSPSNKVTEKGKDVELRCDPISGHTALYWYRQSLGQGLEFLIYFQGNSAPDKSGLPSDRFSAERTGGSVSTLTIQRTQQEDSAVYLCASSSSGGAWEQFFGPGTRLTVL.

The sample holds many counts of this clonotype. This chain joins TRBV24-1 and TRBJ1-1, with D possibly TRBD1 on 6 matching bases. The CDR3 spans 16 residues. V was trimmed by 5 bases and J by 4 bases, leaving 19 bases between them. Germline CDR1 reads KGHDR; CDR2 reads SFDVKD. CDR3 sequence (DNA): TGTGCCACCAGTGCCCCGGGCGCCCAGGGGATCACTGAAGCTTTCTTT. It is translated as CATSAPGAQGITEAFF.

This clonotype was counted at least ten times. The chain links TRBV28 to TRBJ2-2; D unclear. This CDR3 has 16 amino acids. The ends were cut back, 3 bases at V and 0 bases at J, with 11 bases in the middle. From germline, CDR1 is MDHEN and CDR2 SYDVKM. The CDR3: CASSFWARPNTGELFF. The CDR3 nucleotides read TGTGCCAGCAGTTTTTGGGCCAGACCGAACACCGGGGAGCTGTTTTTT.

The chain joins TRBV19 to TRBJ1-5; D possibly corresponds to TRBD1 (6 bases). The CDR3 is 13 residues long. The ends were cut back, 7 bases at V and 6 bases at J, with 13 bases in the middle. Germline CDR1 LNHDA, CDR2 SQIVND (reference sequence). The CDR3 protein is CASTGAVSQPQHF. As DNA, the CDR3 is TGTGCCAGTACAGGGGCGGTTTCTCAGCCCCAGCATTTT.

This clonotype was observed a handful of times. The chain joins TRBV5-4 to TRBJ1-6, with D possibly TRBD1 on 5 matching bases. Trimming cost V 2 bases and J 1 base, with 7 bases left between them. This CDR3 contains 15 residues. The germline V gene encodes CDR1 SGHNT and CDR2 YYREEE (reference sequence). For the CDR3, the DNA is TGTGCCAGCAGCTTTGGGGGATCCTATAATTCACCCCTCCACTTT. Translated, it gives CASSFGGSYNSPLHF.

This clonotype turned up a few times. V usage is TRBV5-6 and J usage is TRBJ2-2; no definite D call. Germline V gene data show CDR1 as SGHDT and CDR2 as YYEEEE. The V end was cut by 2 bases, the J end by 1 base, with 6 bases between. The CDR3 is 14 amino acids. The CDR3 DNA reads TGTGCCAGCAGCTTAGCCGGGAACACCGGGGAGCTGTTTTTT. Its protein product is CASSLAGNTGELFF.

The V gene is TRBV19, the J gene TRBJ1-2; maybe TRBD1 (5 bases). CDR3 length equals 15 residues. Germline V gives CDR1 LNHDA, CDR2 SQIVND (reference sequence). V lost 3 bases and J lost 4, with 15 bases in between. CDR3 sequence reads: CASSMSGAASYGYTF. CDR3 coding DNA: TGTGCCAGTAGTATGTCCGGGGCGGCAAGCTATGGCTACACCTTC.